This passage covers 16 T cell receptor beta chains from one sample sequenced in a study of beta chain features in type 1 diabetes (dated by TCRdb to between 2018 and 2020). The method behind the library was the immunoSEQ multiplex PCR assay. The entire isolated RNA was reverse transcribed using the High Capacity cDNA Reverse Transcription Kit, and thus expressed TCRB transcripts were sequenced. The source is immuneACCESS, and TCRdb retained only in-frame sequences with V and J called. Part of the clones is not carried over; for the studies checked, unresolved V genes explain less than half of this, and the remainder is unexplained. This sample gives some 270,000 clones in total; 7.5% to 9.5% of them show up just once. The top ten clones comprise over 0.8% of the sample. Sequencing was done on a sample of central memory CD4+ T cells from blood. Receptors originate from a young woman in good health.

This clone has just a few counts. The identical CDR3 is also encoded by other nucleotide sequences in the sample. V is TRBV29-1 and J is TRBJ2-1, with 7 bases lining up with TRBD2. CDR3 length: 14 amino acids. Trimming removed 4 bases from V and 8 bases from J; junction bases left unmatched: 11. The germline CDR1 and CDR2 sequences are SQVTM and ANQGSEA. CDR3 DNA sequence: TGCAGCGTTGTCGGTGGGAGGGCCATGGATGAGCAGTTCTTC. This codes for CSVVGGRAMDEQFF.

A note on this clone: Distinct nucleotide sequences in the sample also encode this CDR3. DNA of the CDR3: TGTGCCAGCAGCGTAGAAGGGGACTCCTACAATGAGCAGTTCTTC. Translating it yields CASSVEGDSYNEQFF. This rearrangement joins TRBV9 to TRBJ2-1; perhaps TRBD1 as D (5 bases). Trimming took 0 bases from V and 0 from J, leaving 7 bases between them. Germline CDR1 SGDLS, CDR2 YYNGEE. The CDR3 is made up of 15 amino acids.

A few counts support this clone. This sequence joins TRBV7-9 and TRBJ1-4, with 7 bases aligning to TRBD1. CDR3 length equals 15 residues. Germline CDR1 reads SEHNR; CDR2 reads FQNEAQ (reference sequence). V lost 3 bases and J lost 1; bases outside the gene matches: 2. Written as DNA, the CDR3 is TGTGCCAGCAGCTTCCGACAGGGAACTAATGAAAAACTGTTTTTT. This sequence encodes CASSFRQGTNEKLFF.

This clone was counted between two and nine times. The chain has TRBV7-3 and TRBJ2-2, with no clear D. Germline V CDR1 and CDR2: SGHTA, FQGTGA. The CDR3 consists of 14 residues. Trimming shortened V by 5 bases and J by 3 bases, and 10 bases separated the two germline ends. For the CDR3, the DNA is TGTGCCAGCAGCCTAGGATCCTACACCGGGGAGCTGTTTTTT. This codes for CASSLGSYTGELFF.

This clone has a handful of counts. The rearrangement links TRBV7-8 to TRBJ2-5; possibly TRBD1 or TRBD2 for D (7 bases each). The CDR3 loop spans 17 amino acids. V gave up 2 bases and J gave up 1 base, with 17 bases separating them. The germline CDR1 and CDR2 sequences are SGHVS and FQNEAQ. CDR3: CASSLREQGRVQETQYF. The CDR3 coding sequence is TGTGCCAGCAGCTTAAGGGAACAGGGGAGGGTCCAAGAGACCCAGTACTTC.

This clone was counted a few times. The chain uses TRBV19 and TRBJ2-1; 7 bases fit TRBD2. There are 14 residues in the CDR3. Germline V gene sequence: CDR1 LNHDA, CDR2 SQIVND (reference sequence). Trimming removed 5 bases from V and 7 bases from J; junction bases left unmatched: 8. CDR3 DNA: TGTGCCAGTAGTTTGCGGACTAGTCAGAATGAGCAGTTCTTC. Its translation is CASSLRTSQNEQFF.

Here the CDR3 reads CASTLRNDGVKLFF. For the CDR3, the DNA is TGTGCCAGCACCCTCAGAAACGACGGCGTTAAACTGTTTTTT. This sequence joins TRBV2 and TRBJ1-4; the D is unclear. V was pared by 7 bases and J by 11 bases, with 20 bases between. The germline V gene encodes CDR1 SNHLY and CDR2 FYNNEI. This CDR3 spans 14 amino acids.

This clone came up a few times. This chain connects TRBV5-8 to TRBJ2-3, with D tentatively TRBD1 or TRBD2 (5 bases each). The germline gives CDR1 SGHTS, CDR2 YDEGEE. The CDR3 has 12 amino acids. V gave up 2 bases and J gave up 6 bases, with 7 bases separating them. The CDR3 region has the DNA TGTGCCAGCAGCTTCGGGACGGATACGCAGTATTTT. As protein: CASSFGTDTQYF.

The chain employs TRBV6-6 and TRBJ2-1; a possible D gene is TRBD1 (5 bases). The CDR3 runs 13 residues. The germline CDR1 and CDR2 sequences are MNHNY and SVGAGI (reference sequence). V was pared by 2 bases and J by 10 bases, with 12 bases between. The DNA of the CDR3 is TGTGCCAGCAGTTACCCTGACAGTACGGAGCAGTTCTTC. It yields the protein CASSYPDSTEQFF.

V is TRBV4-1 and J is TRBJ2-1; no clear D. Trimming took 0 bases from V and 15 from J, leaving 15 bases between them. The CDR3 is made up of 13 amino acids. Germline V gene data show CDR1 as MGHRA and CDR2 as YSYEKL. CDR3 in DNA: TGCGCCAGCAGCCAAGATCAGGAACTCGCTCGGTTCTTC. Translated: CASSQDQELARFF.

CDR3 in amino acids: CASSPTRGRGNTEAFF. The DNA of the CDR3 is TGTGCCAGCAGCCCGACGCGCGGTAGGGGGAACACTGAAGCTTTCTTT. V and J are TRBV5-4 and TRBJ1-1, with D possibly TRBD1 on 5 matching bases. Germline-derived CDR1 and CDR2 are SGHNT and YYREEE (reference sequence). The CDR3 is 16 amino acids. Trimming removed 4 bases from V and 1 base from J, with 17 bases in between.

With respect to this clone: Other nucleotide sequences in the sample specify the same CDR3. The rearrangement joins TRBV30 to TRBJ2-6; D unclear. Trimming pared 4 bases from V and 4 bases from J, leaving 5 bases between. This CDR3 spans 12 amino acids. CDR1 and CDR2 (germline): GTSNPN, SVGIG (reference sequence). The CDR3 region has the DNA TGTGCCTGGACATCGGGGGCCAACGTCCTGACTTTC. It codes for CAWTSGANVLTF.

This chain links TRBV7-3 with TRBJ2-3, with 10 bases fitting TRBD1. Trimming took 3 bases from V and 3 from J; bases not matched to a gene: 3. The germline gives CDR1 SGHTA, CDR2 FQGTGA. CDR3 length: 15 amino acids. The CDR3 is CASSFRQGATDTQYF. DNA for the CDR3: TGTGCCAGCAGCTTCCGACAGGGGGCAACAGATACGCAGTATTTT. The full variable domain, with the rest looked up from reference TRBV7-3 and TRBJ2-3, is GAGVSQTPSNKVTEKGKYVELRCDPISGHTALYWYRQSLGQGPEFLIYFQGTGAADDSGLPNDRFFAVRPEGSVSTLKIQRTERGDSAVYLCASSFRQGATDTQYFGPGTRLTVL.

The chain recombines TRBV7-9 with TRBJ2-1; TRBD1 or TRBD2 may be the D gene (5 bases each). The CDR3 is 16 residues long. V was cut by 4 bases and J by 3 bases, with 16 bases left in between. Germline values: CDR1 SEHNR, CDR2 FQNEAQ (reference sequence). The CDR3 sequence is CASSSSGAANYNEQFF. CDR3 sequence (DNA): TGTGCCAGCAGCTCCTCCGGGGCGGCGAACTACAATGAGCAGTTCTTC.

The chain carries TRBV11-1 and TRBJ2-5; D is possibly TRBD1 (6 bases). The CDR3 length is 14 residues. The germline V gene has CDR1 SGHAT and CDR2 FQDESV (reference sequence). V gave up 5 bases and J gave up 0 bases, with 10 bases separating them. The CDR3 sequence is CASSVGGYQETQYF. The CDR3 region has the DNA TGTGCCAGCAGCGTAGGGGGTTACCAAGAGACCCAGTACTTC.

The V gene is TRBV19, the J gene TRBJ1-2; a weak D match, TRBD1 (6 bases). Per the germline V gene, CDR1 is LNHDA and CDR2 is SQIVND (reference sequence). Trimming removed 3 bases at V and 6 bases at J, with 20 bases between. The CDR3 has 16 residues. The CDR3 DNA is TGTGCCAGTAGTATCGCCCGCGCAGGGGTCTCCGATGGCTACACCTTC. Translating it yields CASSIARAGVSDGYTF.